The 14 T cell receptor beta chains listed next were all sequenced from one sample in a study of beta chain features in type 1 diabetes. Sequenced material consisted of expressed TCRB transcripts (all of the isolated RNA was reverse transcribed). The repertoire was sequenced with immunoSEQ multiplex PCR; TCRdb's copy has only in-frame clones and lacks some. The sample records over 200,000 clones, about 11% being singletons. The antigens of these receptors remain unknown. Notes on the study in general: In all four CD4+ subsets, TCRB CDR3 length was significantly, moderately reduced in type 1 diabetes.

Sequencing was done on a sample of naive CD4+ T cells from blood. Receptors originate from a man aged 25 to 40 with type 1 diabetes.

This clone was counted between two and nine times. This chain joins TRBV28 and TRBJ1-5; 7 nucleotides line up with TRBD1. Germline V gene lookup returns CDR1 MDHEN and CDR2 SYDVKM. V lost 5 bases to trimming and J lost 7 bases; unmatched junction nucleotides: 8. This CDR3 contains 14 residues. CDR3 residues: CASSLGQSRQPQHF. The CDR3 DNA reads TGTGCCAGCAGTCTGGGACAGAGCAGACAGCCCCAGCATTTT.

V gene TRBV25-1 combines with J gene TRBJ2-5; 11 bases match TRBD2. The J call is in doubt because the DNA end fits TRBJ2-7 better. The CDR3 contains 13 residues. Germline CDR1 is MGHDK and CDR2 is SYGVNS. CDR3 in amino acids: CASRPSGGFEQYF. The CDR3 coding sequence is TGTGCCAGCAGGCCTAGCGGGGGGTTCGAGCAGTACTTC.

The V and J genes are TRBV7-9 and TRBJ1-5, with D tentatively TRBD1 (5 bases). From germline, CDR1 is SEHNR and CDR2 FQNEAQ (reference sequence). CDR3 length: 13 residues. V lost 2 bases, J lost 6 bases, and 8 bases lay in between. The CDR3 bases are TGTGCCAGCAGCTTATCGGGGGGTCAGCCCCAGCATTTT. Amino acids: CASSLSGGQPQHF.

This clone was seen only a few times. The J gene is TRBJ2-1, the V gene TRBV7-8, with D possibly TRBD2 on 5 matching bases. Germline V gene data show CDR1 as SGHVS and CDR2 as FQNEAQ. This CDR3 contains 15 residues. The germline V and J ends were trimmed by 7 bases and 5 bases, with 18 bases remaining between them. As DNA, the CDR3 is TGTGCCAGCAACCTTAGGAGGATGGGGAACAATGAGCAGTTCTTC. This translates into CASNLRRMGNNEQFF.

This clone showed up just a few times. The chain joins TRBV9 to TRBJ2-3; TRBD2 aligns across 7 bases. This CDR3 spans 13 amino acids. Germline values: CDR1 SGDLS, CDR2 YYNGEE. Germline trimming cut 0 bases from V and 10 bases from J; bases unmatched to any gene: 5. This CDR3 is CASSVESTSPQYF. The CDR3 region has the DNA TGTGCCAGCAGCGTAGAATCGACTAGCCCGCAGTATTTT. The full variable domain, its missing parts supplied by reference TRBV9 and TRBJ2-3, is DSGVTQTPKHLITATGQRVTLRCSPRSGDLSVYWYQQSLDQGLQFLIQYYNGEERAKGNILERFSAQQFPDLHSELNLSSLELGDSALYFCASSVESTSPQYFGPGTRLTVL.

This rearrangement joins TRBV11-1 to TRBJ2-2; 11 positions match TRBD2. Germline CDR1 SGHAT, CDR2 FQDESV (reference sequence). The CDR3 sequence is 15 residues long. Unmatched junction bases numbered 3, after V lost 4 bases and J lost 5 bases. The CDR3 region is CASSSLAGGTGELFF. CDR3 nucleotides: TGTGCCAGCAGCTCCCTAGCGGGGGGAACCGGGGAGCTGTTTTTT. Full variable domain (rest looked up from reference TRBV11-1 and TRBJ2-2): EAEVAQSPRYKITEKSQAVAFWCDPISGHATLYWYRQILGQGPELLVQFQDESVVDDSQLPKDRFSAERLKGVDSTLKIQPAELGDSAMYLCASSSLAGGTGELFFGEGSRLTVL.

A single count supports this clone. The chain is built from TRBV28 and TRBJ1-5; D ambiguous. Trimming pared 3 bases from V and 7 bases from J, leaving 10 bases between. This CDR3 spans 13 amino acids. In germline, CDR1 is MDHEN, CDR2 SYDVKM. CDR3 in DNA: TGTGCCAGCAGTTTGGGAGGGTGGCAGCCCCAGCATTTT. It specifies CASSLGGWQPQHF.

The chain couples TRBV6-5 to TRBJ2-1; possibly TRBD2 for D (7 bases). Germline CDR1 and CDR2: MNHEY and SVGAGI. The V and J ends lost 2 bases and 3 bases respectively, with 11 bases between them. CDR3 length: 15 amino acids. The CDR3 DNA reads TGTGCCAGCAGTTACGGGGGGGCGGTCTACAATGAGCAGTTCTTC. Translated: CASSYGGAVYNEQFF.

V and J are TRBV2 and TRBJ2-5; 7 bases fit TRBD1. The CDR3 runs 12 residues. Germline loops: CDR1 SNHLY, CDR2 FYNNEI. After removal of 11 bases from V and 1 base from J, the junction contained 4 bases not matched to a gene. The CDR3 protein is CAGRQGQETQYF. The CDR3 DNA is TGTGCCGGCCGACAGGGCCAAGAGACCCAGTACTTC.

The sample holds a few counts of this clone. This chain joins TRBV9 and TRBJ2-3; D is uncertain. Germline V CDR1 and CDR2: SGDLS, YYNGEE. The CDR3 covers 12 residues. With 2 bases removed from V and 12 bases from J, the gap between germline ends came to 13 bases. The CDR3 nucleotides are TGTGCCAGCAGCGTCAGCCAGGCCCCCCAGTATTTT. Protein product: CASSVSQAPQYF.

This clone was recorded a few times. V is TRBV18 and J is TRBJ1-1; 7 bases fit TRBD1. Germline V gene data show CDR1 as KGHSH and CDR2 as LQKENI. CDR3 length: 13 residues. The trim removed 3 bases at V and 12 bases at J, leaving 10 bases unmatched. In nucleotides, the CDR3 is TGTGCCAGCTCACCCGGACAGGACGATATTTCTTTCTTT. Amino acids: CASSPGQDDISFF.

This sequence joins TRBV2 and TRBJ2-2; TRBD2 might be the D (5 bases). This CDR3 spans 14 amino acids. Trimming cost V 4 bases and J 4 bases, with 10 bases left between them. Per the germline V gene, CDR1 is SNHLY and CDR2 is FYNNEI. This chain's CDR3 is CASSVGLFTGELFF. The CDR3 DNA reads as TGTGCCAGCAGTGTCGGACTTTTCACCGGGGAGCTGTTTTTT.

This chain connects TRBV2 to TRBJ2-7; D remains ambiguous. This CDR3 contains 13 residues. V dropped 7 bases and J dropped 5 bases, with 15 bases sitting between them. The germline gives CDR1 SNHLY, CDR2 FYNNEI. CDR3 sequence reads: CASMVALGDEQYF. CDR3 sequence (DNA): TGTGCCAGCATGGTGGCGCTAGGAGACGAGCAGTACTTC.

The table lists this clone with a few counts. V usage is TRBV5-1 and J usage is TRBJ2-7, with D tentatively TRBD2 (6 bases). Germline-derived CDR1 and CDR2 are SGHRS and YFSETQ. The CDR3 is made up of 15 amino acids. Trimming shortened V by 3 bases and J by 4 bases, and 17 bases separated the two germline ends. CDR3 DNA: TGCGCCAGCAGCTCGTCTTTCGGGGGAGTATACGAGCAGTACTTC. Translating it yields CASSSSFGGVYEQYF.